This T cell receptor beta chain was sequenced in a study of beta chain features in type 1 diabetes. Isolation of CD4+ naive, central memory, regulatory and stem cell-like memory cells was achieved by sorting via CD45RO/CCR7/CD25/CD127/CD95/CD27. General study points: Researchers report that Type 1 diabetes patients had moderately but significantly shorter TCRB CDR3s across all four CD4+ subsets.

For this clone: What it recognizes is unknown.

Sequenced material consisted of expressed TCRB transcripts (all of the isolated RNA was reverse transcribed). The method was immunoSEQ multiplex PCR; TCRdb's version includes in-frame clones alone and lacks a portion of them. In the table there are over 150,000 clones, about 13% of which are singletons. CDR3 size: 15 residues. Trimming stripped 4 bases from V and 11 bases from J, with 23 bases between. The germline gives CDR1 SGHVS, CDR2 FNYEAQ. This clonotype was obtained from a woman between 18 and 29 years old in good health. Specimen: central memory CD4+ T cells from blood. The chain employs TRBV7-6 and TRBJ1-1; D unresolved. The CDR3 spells CASSSPSVGGKRAFF. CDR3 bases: TGTGCCAGCAGCTCTCCGAGTGTAGGCGGAAAGAGGGCTTTCTTT.